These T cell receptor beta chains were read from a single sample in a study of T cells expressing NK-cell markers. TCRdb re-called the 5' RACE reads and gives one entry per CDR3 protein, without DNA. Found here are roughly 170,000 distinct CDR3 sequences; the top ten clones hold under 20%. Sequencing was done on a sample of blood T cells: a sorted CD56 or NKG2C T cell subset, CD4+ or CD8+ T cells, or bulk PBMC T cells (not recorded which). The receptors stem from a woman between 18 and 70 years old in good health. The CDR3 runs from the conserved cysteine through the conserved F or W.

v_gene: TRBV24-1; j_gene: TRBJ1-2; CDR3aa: CATSDPGTYGGYTF
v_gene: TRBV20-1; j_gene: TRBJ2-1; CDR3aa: CSARDPRGRGFSEQFF
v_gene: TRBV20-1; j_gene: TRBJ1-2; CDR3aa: CSATTQGEYGYTF
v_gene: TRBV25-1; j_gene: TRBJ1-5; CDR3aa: CASSGSGTGVQPQHF
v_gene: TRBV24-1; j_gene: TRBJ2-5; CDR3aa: CATSDPSGRARETQYF
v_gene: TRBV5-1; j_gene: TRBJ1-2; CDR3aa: CASSLVVATGRNNYGYTF
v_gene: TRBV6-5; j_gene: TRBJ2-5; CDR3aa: CASSYLAGGQETQYF
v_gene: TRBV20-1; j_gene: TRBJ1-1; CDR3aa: CSALGTARAFF
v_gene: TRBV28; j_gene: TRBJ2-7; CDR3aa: CASSTPGGAVYEQYF
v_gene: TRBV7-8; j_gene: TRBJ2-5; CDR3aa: CASSFPDPQLAGEETQYF
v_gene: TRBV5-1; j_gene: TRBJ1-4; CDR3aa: CASSPGRLTNEKLFF
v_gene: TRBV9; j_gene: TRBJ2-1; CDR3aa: CASSVVSGGISYNEQFF
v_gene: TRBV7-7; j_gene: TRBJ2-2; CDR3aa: CASSLSVANTGELFF
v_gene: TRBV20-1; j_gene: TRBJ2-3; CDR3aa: CSARSLAGGWADTQYF
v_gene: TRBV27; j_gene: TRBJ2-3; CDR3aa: CASTLGGTGDTQYF
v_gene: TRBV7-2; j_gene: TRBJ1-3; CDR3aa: CASSLPLSSGNTIYF
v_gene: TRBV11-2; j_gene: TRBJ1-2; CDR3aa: CASSKWAGDNYGYTF
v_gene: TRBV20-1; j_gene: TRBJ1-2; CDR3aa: CSARGGTSVFTF
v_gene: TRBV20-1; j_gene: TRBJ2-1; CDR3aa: CSAKKSSGGNEQFF
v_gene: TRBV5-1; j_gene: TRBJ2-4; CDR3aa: CASRSSGAKNIQYF
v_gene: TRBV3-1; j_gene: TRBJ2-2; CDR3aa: CASSQASNTGELFF
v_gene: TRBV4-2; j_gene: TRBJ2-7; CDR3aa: CASSQGLQGYEQYF
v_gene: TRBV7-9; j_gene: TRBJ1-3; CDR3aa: CASSLTGAGNTIYF
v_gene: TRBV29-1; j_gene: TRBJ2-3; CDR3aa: CSVEDLGGADTQYF
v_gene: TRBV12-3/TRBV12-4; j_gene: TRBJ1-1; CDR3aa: CASSPNTGEAFF
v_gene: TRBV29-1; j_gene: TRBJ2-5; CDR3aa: CSVPKGGETQYF
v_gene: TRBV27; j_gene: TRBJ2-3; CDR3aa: CASNEQGTDTQYF
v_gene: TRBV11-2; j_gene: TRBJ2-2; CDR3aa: CASSFQGVRLTNTGELFF
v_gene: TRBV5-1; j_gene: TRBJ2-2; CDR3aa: CASSLPVSTGELFF
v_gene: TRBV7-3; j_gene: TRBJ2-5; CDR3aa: CASSPGGAEKTQYF
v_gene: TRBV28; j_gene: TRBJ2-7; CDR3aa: CASPLATRGDEQYF
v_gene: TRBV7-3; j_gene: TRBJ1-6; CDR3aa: CASSLDIDSPLHF
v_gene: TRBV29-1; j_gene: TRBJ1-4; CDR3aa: CSVGGRWGAGEKLFF
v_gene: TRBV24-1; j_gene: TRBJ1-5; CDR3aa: CATSEGTASNQPQHF
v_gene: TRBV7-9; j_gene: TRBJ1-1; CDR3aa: CASSLGIPGQGGTEAFF
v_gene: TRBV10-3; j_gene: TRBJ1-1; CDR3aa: CATRGPREVTEAFF
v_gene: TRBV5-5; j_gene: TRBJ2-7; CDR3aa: CASTFDLDFLEGEQYF
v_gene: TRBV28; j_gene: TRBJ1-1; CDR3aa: CASSRRQGARNTEAFF
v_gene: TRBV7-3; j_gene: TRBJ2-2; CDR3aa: CASSSTGRSILNTGELFF
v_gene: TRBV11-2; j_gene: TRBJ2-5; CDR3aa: CASSRQGLGLGETQYF
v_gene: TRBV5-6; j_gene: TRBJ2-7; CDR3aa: CASSRTRGGEQYF
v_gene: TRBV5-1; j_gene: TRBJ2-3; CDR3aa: CASSLGAGAGGPDTQYF